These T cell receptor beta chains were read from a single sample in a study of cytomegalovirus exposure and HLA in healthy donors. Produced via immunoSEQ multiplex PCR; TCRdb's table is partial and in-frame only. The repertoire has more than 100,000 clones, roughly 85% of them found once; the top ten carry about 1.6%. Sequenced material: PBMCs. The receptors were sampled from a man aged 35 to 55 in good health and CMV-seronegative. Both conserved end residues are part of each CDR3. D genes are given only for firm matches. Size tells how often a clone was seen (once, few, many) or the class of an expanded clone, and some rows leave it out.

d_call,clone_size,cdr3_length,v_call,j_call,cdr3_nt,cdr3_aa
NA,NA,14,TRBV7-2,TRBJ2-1,TGTGCCAGCAGCTTAGCGTTGGAGGGCAATGAGCAGTTCTTC,CASSLALEGNEQFF
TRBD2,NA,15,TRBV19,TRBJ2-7,TGTGCCAGTAGTATGGGCCAGCGGGGGGGTTTGGAGCAGTACTTC,CASSMGQRGGLEQYF
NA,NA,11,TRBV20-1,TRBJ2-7,TGCAGTGCGGGGGGTAATGGGGAGCAGTACTTC,CSAGGNGEQYF
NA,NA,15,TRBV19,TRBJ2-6,TGTGCCAGTAGTATAGGAGTCTCTGGGGCCAACGTCCTGACTTTC,CASSIGVSGANVLTF
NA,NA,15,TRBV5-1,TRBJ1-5,TGCGCCAGCAGCTTGGATGGGGCGAGCAATCAGCCCCAGCATTTT,CASSLDGASNQPQHF
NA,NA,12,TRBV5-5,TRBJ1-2,TGTGCCAGCAGCCGAGCGGGCTATGGCTACACCTTC,CASSRAGYGYTF
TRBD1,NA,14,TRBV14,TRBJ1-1,TGTGCCAGCAACCCACAGGGGGCGAACACTGAAGCTTTCTTT,CASNPQGANTEAFF
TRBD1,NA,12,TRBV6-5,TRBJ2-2,TGTGCCGTGGGGACAGGGTACGGGGAGCTGTTTTTT,CAVGTGYGELFF
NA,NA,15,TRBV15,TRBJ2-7,TGTGCCACCAGCAGAGGTCCGGGGTTCTCCTACGAGCAGTACTTC,CATSRGPGFSYEQYF
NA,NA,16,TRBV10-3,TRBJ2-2,TGTGCCATCAGTGAAGGGAGGGACACGAACACCGGGGAGCTGTTTTTT,CAISEGRDTNTGELFF
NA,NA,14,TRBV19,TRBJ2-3,TGTGCCAGTAGTATAGCAACAGGCAGAGATACGCAGTATTTT,CASSIATGRDTQYF
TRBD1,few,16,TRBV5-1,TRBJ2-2,TGCGCCAGCAGCTCCCAGGGGGCCCCGAACACCGGGGAGCTGTTTTTT,CASSSQGAPNTGELFF
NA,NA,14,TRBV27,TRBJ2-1,TGTGCCAGCAGTCCCCAGGACTCCTACAATGAGCAGTTCTTC,CASSPQDSYNEQFF
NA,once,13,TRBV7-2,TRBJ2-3,TGTGCCAGCAGCTCAGGACGGGGAGATACGCAGTATTTT,CASSSGRGDTQYF
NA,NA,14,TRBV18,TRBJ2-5,TGTGCCAGCTCACCACCAGGGGTAGGTGAGACCCAGTACTTC,CASSPPGVGETQYF
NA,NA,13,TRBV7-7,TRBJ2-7,TGTGCTAGCAGCTGGGAACAGGGATACGAGCAGTACTTC,CASSWEQGYEQYF
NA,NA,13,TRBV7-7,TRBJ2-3,TGTGCTAGCAGCTTAAGCCACACAGATACGCAGTATTTT,CASSLSHTDTQYF
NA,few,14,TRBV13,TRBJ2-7,TGTGCCAGCAGCCCGAGGGGGAAACAGTACGAGCAGTACTTC,CASSPRGKQYEQYF
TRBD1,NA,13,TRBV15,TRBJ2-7,TGTGCCACCAGAGGGACAGGGGGCTACGATCAGTACTTC,CATRGTGGYDQYF
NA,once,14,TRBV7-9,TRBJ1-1,TGTGCCAGCAGTTCGCACGGGACTTACACTGAAGCTTTCTTT,CASSSHGTYTEAFF
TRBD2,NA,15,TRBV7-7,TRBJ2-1,TGTGCTAGCAGCTTAGAGGGCGGGAGGAACAATGAGCAGTTCTTC,CASSLEGGRNNEQFF
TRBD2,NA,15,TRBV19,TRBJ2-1,TGTGCCAGTAGTATCTCGGCTAGCGGGAGAAATGAGCAGTTCTTC,CASSISASGRNEQFF
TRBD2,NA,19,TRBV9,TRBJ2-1,TGTGCCAGCAGCGCGACCGGGACTAGCGGAAGGAGCTCCTACAATGAGCAGTTCTTC,CASSATGTSGRSSYNEQFF